These 7 T cell receptor beta chains came from one sample sequenced in a study of blood T cell repertoires in COVID-19 (dated by TCRdb to about 2020). Library creation used the immunoSEQ multiplex PCR assay. Drawn from immuneACCESS, this table holds only the in-frame rearrangements with V and J called that TCRdb kept. Clones are partly lost; checked studies trace under half to an unresolved V gene and leave the rest unexplained. This sample holds fewer than 200,000 clones; roughly 78% were observed only once. 5% to 8.5% of the sample goes to the ten largest clones. The material sequenced was peripheral blood. The origin of the receptors is a man between 65 and 85 years old with active or convalescent COVID-19.

The chain uses TRBV5-1 and TRBJ1-1; no reliable D call. Per the germline V gene, CDR1 is SGHRS and CDR2 is YFSETQ. V lost 4 bases and J lost 0, with 10 bases in between. This CDR3 contains 14 residues. The CDR3 loop reads CASSPGSMNTEAFF. Written as DNA, the CDR3 is TGCGCCAGCAGCCCCGGGTCGATGAACACTGAAGCTTTCTTT.

This chain uses TRBV23-1 with TRBJ1-4; D ambiguous. TRBV23-1 is an ORF for which the function is uncertain. The CDR3 length is 13 residues. V dropped 10 bases and J dropped 14 bases, with 23 bases sitting between them. The DNA of the CDR3 is TGCGCCAAAACGACACTTTCCTCTTGTAGGCTGTTTTTT. Protein: CAKTTLSSCRLFF.

The gene calls are TRBV7-6 and TRBJ2-3; 12 bases agree with TRBD2. V dropped 1 base and J dropped 6; count of bases not matched to a gene: 5. The CDR3 totals 16 residues. Germline values: CDR1 SGHVS, CDR2 FNYEAQ. In DNA, the CDR3 is TGTGCCAGCAGCTTAGTCCTAGCGGGGGGGTCCGATACGCAGTATTTT. This sequence encodes CASSLVLAGGSDTQYF.

V usage is TRBV13 and J usage is TRBJ2-1; TRBD1 matches at 8 bases. V gave up 5 bases and J gave up 6 bases; unmatched junction bases: 18. Germline CDR1 and CDR2: PRHDT and FYEKMQ (reference sequence). The CDR3 runs 18 residues. The chain's CDR3 is CASSPRRLGTGSINEQFF. The CDR3, as DNA: TGTGCCAGCAGCCCCCGCCGCCTCGGGACAGGATCTATCAATGAGCAGTTCTTC.

The chain employs TRBV29-1 and TRBJ2-2; D might be TRBD2 (5 bases). Germline CDR1 is SQVTM and CDR2 is ANQGSEA. Trimming stripped 4 bases from V and 0 bases from J, with 9 bases between. This CDR3 comprises 14 residues. Written as DNA, the CDR3 is TGCAGCGTTGGGGAGACGGCGAACACCGGGGAGCTGTTTTTT. As protein: CSVGETANTGELFF.

J is TRBJ2-5 and V is TRBV5-1; D is perhaps TRBD1 (6 bases). The CDR3 totals 13 residues. V lost 7 bases and J 0 bases, leaving 10 bases between the germline ends. The germline gives CDR1 SGHRS, CDR2 YFSETQ. The CDR3 DNA sequence: TGCGCCAGCTTCGGGGACAACCAAGAGACCCAGTACTTC. Translating gives CASFGDNQETQYF.

A few counts support this clone. V and J are TRBV2 and TRBJ1-5; D is unclear. CDR3 size: 14 residues. The V gene's germline CDR1 is SNHLY and CDR2 FYNNEI. Between the trimmed V and J ends, which lost 3 bases and 4 bases, there was a span of 10 bases. The CDR3: CASSDVRLNQPQHF. CDR3 sequence (DNA): TGTGCCAGCAGTGACGTCAGGCTAAATCAGCCCCAGCATTTT. The variable domain in full, completed from reference TRBV2 and TRBJ1-5, reads EPEVTQTPSHQVTQMGQEVILRCVPISNHLYFYWYRQILGQKVEFLVSFYNNEISEKSEIFDDQFSVERPDGSNFTLKIRSTKLEDSAMYFCASSDVRLNQPQHFGDGTRLSIL.